This T cell receptor (beta chain) was retrieved from a study of T cell changes during pregnancy in multiple sclerosis. Germline lookup yields CDR1 MDHEN and CDR2 SYDVKM. With 3 bases clipped from V and 4 bases from J, the junction kept 3 bases outside the gene matches. This CDR3 comprises 14 residues. Repertoires were generated with immunoSEQ multiplex PCR, while TCRdb's copy carries only in-frame clones and drops some. Among fewer than 80,000 clones listed, 94% were seen once. The rearrangement joins TRBV28 to TRBJ1-5, with TRBD1 matching over 7 bases. This clonotype was obtained from a female donor with multiple sclerosis, enrolled in a pregnancy study. The source material was CD4+ T cells from peripheral blood mononuclear cells, sampled after pregnancy. The DNA for the CDR3 is TGTGCCAGCAGTTTGGGACAGCTAAATCAGCCCCAGCATTTT. It translates to CASSLGQLNQPQHF.